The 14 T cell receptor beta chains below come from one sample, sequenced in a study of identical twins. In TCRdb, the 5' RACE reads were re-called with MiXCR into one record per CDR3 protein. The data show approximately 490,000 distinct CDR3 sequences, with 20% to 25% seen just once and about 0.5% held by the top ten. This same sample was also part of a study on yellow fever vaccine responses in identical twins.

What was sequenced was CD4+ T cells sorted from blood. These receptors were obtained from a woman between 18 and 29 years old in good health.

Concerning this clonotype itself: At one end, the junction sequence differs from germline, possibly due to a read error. The chain's CDR3 is CATGDPGTGNTGELFF. The CDR3 coding sequence is TGTGCCACCGGTGATCCCGGGACAGGGAACACCGGGGAGCTGTTTTTT. The chain combines TRBV24-1 with TRBJ2-2; 8 bases are shared with TRBD1. The germline gives CDR1 KGHDR, CDR2 SFDVKD. The CDR3 is 16 residues long.

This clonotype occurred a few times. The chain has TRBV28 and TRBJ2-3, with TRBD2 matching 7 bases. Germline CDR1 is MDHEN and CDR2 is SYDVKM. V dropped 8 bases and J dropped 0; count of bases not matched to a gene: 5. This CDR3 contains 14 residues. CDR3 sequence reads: CASGSSGSTDTQYF. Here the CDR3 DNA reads TGTGCCAGCGGTTCTAGCGGAAGCACAGATACGCAGTATTTT. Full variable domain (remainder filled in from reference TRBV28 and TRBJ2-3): DVKVTQSSRYLVKRTGEKVFLECVQDMDHENMFWYRQDPGLGLRLIYFSYDVKMKEKGDIPEGYSVSREKKERFSLILESASTNQTSMYLCASGSSGSTDTQYFGPGTRLTVL.

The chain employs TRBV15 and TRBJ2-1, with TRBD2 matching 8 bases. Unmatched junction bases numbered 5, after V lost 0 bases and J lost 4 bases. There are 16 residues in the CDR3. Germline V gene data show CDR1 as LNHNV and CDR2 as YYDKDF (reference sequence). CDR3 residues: CATSREASGRYNEQFF. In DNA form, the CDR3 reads TGTGCCACCAGCAGAGAGGCCAGCGGGAGATACAATGAGCAGTTCTTC.

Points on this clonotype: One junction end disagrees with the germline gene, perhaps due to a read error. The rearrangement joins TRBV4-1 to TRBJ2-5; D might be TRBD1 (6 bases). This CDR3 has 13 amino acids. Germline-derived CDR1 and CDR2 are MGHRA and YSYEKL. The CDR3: CASSQIRGETLYF. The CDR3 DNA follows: TGCGCCAGCAGCCAAATCAGGGGAGAGACCCTGTACTTC.

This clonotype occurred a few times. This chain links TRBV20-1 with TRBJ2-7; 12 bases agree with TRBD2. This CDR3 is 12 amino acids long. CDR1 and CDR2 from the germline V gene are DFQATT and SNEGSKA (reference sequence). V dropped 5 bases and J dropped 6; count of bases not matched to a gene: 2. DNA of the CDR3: TGCAGTGCTGGGGGACTAGCGGGCGAGCAGTACTTC. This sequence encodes CSAGGLAGEQYF.

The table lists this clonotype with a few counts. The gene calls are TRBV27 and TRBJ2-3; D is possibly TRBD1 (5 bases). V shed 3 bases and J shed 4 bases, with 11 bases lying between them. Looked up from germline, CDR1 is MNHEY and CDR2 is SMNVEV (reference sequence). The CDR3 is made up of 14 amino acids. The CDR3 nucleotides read TGTGCCAGCAGTTTCTCCAGGGTGGCAGATACGCAGTATTTT. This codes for CASSFSRVADTQYF.

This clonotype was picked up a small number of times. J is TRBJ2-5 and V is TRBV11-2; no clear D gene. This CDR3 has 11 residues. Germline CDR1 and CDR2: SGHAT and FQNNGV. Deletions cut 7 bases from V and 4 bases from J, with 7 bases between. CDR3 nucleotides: TGTGCCAGCACTTCCACAGAGACCCAGTACTTC. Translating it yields CASTSTETQYF.

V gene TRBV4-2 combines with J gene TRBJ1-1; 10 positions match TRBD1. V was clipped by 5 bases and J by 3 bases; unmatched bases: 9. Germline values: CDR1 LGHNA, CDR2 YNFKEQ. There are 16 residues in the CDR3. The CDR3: CASSKVTGGTDTEAFF. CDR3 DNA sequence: TGTGCCAGCAGCAAAGTGACAGGGGGCACGGACACTGAAGCTTTCTTT.

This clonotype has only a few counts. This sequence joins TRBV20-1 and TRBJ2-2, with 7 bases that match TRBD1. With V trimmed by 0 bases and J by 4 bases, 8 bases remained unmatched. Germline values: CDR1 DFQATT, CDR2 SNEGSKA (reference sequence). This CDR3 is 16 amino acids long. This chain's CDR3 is CSARDSRGPGTGELFF. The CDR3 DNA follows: TGCAGTGCTAGAGATTCAAGGGGGCCGGGCACCGGGGAGCTGTTTTTT.

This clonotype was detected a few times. CDR3 nucleotides: TGCAGCACGCGGGACAGGGCGGGAGATACGCAGTATTTT. Its protein is CSTRDRAGDTQYF. This rearrangement joins TRBV29-1 to TRBJ2-3, with 9 bases fitting TRBD1. The V gene end was trimmed by 8 bases and the J gene end by 5 bases; junction bases not matched to a gene: 8. Germline V lookup: CDR1 SQVTM, CDR2 ANQGSEA. The CDR3 sequence is 13 residues long.

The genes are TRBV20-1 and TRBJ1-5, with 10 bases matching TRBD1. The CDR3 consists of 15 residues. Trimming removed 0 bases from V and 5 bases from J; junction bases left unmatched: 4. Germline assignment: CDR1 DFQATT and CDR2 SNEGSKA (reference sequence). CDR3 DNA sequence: TGCAGTGCTAGAGAGGACAGGGGGAACGATCAGCCCCAGCATTTT. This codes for CSAREDRGNDQPQHF.

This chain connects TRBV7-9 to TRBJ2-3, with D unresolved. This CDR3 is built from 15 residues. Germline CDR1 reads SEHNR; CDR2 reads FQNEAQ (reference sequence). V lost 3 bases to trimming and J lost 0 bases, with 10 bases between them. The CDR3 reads CASSFRPSSTDTQYF. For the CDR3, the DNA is TGTGCCAGCAGCTTCAGGCCCTCTAGCACAGATACGCAGTATTTT.

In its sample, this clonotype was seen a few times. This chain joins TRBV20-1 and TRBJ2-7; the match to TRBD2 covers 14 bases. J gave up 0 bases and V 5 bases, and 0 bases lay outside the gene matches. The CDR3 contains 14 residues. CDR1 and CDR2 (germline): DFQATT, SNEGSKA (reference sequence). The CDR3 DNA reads TGCAGTGCTGGGACTAGCGGGAGCTCCTACGAGCAGTACTTC. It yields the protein CSAGTSGSSYEQYF.

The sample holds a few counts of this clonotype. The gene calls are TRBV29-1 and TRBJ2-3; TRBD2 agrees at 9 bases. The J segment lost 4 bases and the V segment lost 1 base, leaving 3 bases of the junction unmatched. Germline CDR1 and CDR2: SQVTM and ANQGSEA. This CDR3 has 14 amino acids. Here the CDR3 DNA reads TGCAGCGTTGAAGGTGGCGGGAGGGCAGATACGCAGTATTTT. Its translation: CSVEGGGRADTQYF.